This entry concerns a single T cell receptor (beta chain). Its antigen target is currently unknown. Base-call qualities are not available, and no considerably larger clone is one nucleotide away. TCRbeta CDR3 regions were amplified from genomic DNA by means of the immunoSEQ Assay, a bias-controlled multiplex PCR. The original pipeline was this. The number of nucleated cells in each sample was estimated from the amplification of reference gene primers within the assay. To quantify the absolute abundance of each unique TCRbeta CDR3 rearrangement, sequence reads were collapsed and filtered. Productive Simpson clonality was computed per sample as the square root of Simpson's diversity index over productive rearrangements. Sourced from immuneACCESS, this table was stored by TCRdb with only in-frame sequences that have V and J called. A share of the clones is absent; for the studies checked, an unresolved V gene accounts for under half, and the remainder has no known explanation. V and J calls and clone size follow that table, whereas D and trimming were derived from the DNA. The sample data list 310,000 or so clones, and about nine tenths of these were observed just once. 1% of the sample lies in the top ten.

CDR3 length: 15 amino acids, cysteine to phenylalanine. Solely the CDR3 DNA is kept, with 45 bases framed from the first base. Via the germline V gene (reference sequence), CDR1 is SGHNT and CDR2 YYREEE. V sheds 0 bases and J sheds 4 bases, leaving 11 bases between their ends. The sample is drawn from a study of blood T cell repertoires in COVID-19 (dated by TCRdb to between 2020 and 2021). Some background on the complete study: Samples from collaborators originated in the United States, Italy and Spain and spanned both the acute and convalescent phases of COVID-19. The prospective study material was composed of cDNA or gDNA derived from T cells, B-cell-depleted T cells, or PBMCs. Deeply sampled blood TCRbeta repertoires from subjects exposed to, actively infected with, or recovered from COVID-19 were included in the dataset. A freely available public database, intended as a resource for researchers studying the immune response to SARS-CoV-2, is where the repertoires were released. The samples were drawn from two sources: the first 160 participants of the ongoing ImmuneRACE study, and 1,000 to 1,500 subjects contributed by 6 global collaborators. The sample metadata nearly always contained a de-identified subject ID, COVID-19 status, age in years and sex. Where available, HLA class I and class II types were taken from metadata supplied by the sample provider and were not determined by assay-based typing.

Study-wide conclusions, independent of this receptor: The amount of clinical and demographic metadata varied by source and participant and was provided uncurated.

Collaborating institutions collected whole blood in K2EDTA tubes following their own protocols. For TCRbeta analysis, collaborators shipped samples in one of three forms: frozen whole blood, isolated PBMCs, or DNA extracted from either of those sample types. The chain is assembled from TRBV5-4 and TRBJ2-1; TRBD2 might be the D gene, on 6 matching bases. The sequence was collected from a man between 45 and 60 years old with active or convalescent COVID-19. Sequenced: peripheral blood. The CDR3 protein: CASSLGAGSYNEQFF. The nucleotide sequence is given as TGTGCCAGCAGCTTGGGAGCGGGCTCTTACAATGAGCAGTTCTTC.